The entry below gives a single T cell receptor beta chain sequence along with its context. No antigen is known for it. V was pared by 6 bases and J by 1 base, with 7 bases between. This CDR3 has 13 residues. The germline CDR1 and CDR2 sequences are SEHNR and FQNEAQ (reference sequence). This sample stems from a study of beta chain features in type 1 diabetes. On the study more broadly: Regarding age, gender and cell yields, patients proved similar to healthy donors.

Expressed TCRB transcripts were sequenced after all isolated RNA was converted to cDNA. Approximately 4 million reads on average were seen across naive, central memory and regulatory T cell samples. Sequencing used immunoSEQ multiplex PCR; TCRdb keeps in-frame clones, though not all of them. Of 200,000 to 250,000 clones detected, roughly 30% appear once; the ten largest clones hold roughly 4.1%. Study-wide findings and caveats: Whether HLA type affects TCRB rearrangement stayed undetermined in the present work. cDNA-based sequencing might over-represent cells highly expressing TCR.

The sequence came from a man under 40 in good health. The genes are TRBV7-9 and TRBJ1-5; D possibly corresponds to TRBD1 (5 bases). Sequenced material: central memory CD4+ T cells from blood. The CDR3 DNA sequence: TGTGCCAGCAGTCGACAGAGCAATCAGCCCCAGCATTTT. Its protein product is CASSRQSNQPQHF.